This TCR beta chain emerged from a study of blood T cell repertoires in COVID-19. The age range of participants was 18 to 89 years, with residence in some 25 US areas. Two negative PCRs, clearance, or symptom resolution characterized the recovered Cohort 3 donors. Per the original methods: From reference gene primer amplification, estimates of nucleated cell counts were derived. Here immunoSEQ multiplex PCR was the method, and the copy in TCRdb shows in-frame clones only, minus some. V and J calls plus clone size are reproduced from that table; the DNA served to infer D and trimming. The data contain a few hundred thousand clones, 90% of them singletons. The CDR3 consists of 12 residues. In germline, CDR1 is MNHEY, CDR2 SMNVEV (reference sequence). V gave up 6 bases and J gave up 8 bases, with 13 bases separating them.

This chain uses TRBV27 with TRBJ1-1; D may be TRBD1 (5 bases). The sample comprised PBMCs or T cells enriched from blood (not recorded which). The clonotype originates from a man aged 18 to 29 who had recovered from COVID-19. The CDR3 reads CASSSLGGEAFF. The CDR3 region has the DNA TGTGCCAGCAGCTCATTGGGGGGAGAAGCTTTCTTT.